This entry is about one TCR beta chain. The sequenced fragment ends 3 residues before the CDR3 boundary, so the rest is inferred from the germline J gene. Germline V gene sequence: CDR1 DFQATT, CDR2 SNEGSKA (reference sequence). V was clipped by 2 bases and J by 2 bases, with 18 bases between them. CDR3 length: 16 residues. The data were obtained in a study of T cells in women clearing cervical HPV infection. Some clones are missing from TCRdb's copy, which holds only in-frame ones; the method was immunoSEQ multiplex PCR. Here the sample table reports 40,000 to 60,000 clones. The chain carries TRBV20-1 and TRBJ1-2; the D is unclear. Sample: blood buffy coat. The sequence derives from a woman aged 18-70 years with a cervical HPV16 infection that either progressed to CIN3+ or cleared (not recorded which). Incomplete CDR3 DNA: TGCAGTGCTAGACCTTCAGGAGGCATTACGAACTATGGC. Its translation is CSARPSGGITNYG. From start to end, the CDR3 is CSARPSGGITNYGYTF.